The next 32 T cell receptor beta chains were all read from a single sample in a study of blood T cell repertoires in COVID-19 (dated by TCRdb to the early 2020s). Libraries came from the immunoSEQ multiplex PCR assay. TCRdb provides this immuneACCESS table in a form limited to in-frame rearrangements. Some clones are lacking; in checked studies, under half of them reflect an unresolved V gene, and why the rest are absent is not known. The sample includes 100,000 to 150,000 clones, with about three quarters observed a single time. Approximately 2.1% of the sample rests with the top ten. The specimen sequenced was peripheral blood. The receptors come from a woman between 65 and 79 years old with acute or convalescent COVID-19.

Regarding this clone: Other DNA sequences in the sample encode the same CDR3. The chain carries TRBV10-2 and TRBJ1-1, with TRBD1 identical over 8 bases. The germline CDR1 and CDR2 sequences are WSHSY and SAAADI. J gave up 5 bases and V 0 bases, and 2 bases lay outside the gene matches. The CDR3 totals 14 residues. CDR3 DNA: TGCGCCAGCAGTGAGTCAGGACAGGGAACTGAAGCTTTCTTT. Translation: CASSESGQGTEAFF.

This rearrangement joins TRBV7-2 to TRBJ1-2; TRBD1 agrees at 8 bases. J lost 12 bases, V lost 5 bases, and 8 bases had no gene match. The CDR3 runs 12 residues. Germline CDR1 reads SGHTA; CDR2 reads FQGNSA. This chain's CDR3 is CASSRTGSRNTF. The CDR3, as DNA: TGTGCCAGCAGCCGGACAGGGTCGCGGAACACCTTC.

The rearrangement uses TRBV6-5 and TRBJ1-6; 8 bases align to TRBD1. CDR1 is MNHEY and CDR2 is SVGAGI in the germline V gene. This CDR3 is 15 amino acids long. V shed 5 bases, J shed 9 bases, and the junction held 9 bases outside the gene matches. CDR3 protein: CASSRTGQGASPLHF. The CDR3 region has the DNA TGTGCCAGCAGTCGAACCGGACAGGGAGCTTCACCCCTCCACTTT.

The CDR3 DNA reads TGTGCCAGCAGAAGGTGGGGACAGGGGGCTTACGAGCAGTACTTC. The encoded protein is CASRRWGQGAYEQYF. The chain has TRBV2 and TRBJ2-7; 12 positions match TRBD1. The CDR3 is 15 residues long. The V and J ends lost 6 bases and 4 bases, in that order; junction bases with no gene match: 7. Germline V CDR1 and CDR2: SNHLY, FYNNEI.

The chain recombines TRBV6-1 with TRBJ2-3; 11 bases align to TRBD2. After removal of 2 bases from V and 4 bases from J, the junction contained 5 bases not matched to a gene. The CDR3 length is 16 residues. Per germline, CDR1 MNHNS and CDR2 SASEGT. Written as DNA, the CDR3 is TGTGCCAGCAGTGAATTGCTAGCGGGGGGTCCAGATACGCAGTATTTT. Translating it yields CASSELLAGGPDTQYF.

This clone was seen just once. The CDR3 bases are TGTGCCAGTAGTATTGGCTTACAGGGGGCGGCCCTCTATGGCTACACCTTC. Residues: CASSIGLQGAALYGYTF. The chain joins TRBV19 to TRBJ1-2, with TRBD1 matching 9 bases. V lost 3 bases, J lost 4 bases, and 12 bases stayed unmatched. Per germline, CDR1 LNHDA and CDR2 SQIVND (reference sequence). The CDR3 spans 17 residues.

V is TRBV6-5 and J is TRBJ1-2; no definite D call. V was trimmed by 2 bases and J by 4 bases, leaving 8 bases between them. From germline, CDR1 is MNHEY and CDR2 SVGAGI. The CDR3 is 13 residues long. The CDR3 is CASSYKRSYGYTF. The DNA of the CDR3 is TGTGCCAGCAGTTACAAGAGGAGCTATGGCTACACCTTC.

This chain connects TRBV10-3 to TRBJ1-1; D is perhaps TRBD1 (5 bases). Looked up from germline, CDR1 is ENHRY and CDR2 is SYGVKD. Trimming removed 5 bases from V and 1 base from J, with 5 bases in between. The length of the CDR3 is 12 residues. In nucleotides, the CDR3 is TGTGCCATCAGTACAGGGAACACTGAAGCTTTCTTT. Its protein product is CAISTGNTEAFF.

The chain employs TRBV30 and TRBJ2-2, with D uncertain. The germline V gene encodes CDR1 GTSNPN and CDR2 SVGIG (reference sequence). V was pared by 0 bases and J by 1 base, with 6 bases between. CDR3 length equals 14 residues. The CDR3 DNA sequence: TGTGCCTGGAGTGTCCACAGGAACACCGGGGAGCTGTTTTTT. Amino acid sequence: CAWSVHRNTGELFF.

The gene calls are TRBV11-3 and TRBJ2-5; 8 bases are a match to TRBD2. Per the germline V gene, CDR1 is SGHNT and CDR2 is YENEEA. The ends lost 3 bases at V and 10 bases at J; junction bases unmatched: 4. CDR3 length equals 12 residues. The CDR3 spells CASSFFGGDQYF. The CDR3 bases are TGTGCCAGCAGCTTTTTCGGGGGGGACCAGTACTTC. Looking up the rest from reference TRBV11-3 and TRBJ2-5 gives the full variable domain: EAGVVQSPRYKIIEKKQPVAFWCNPISGHNTLYWYLQNLGQGPELLIRYENEEAVDDSQLPKDRFSAERLKGVDSTLKIQPAELGDSAVYLCASSFFGGDQYFGPGTRLLVL.

The J gene is TRBJ2-2, the V gene TRBV5-1; D might be TRBD2 (5 bases). The V and J ends lost 4 bases and 0 bases respectively, with 10 bases between them. Germline CDR1 is SGHRS and CDR2 is YFSETQ. The CDR3 runs 15 residues. The CDR3 region is CASSPEDANTGELFF. As DNA, the CDR3 is TGCGCCAGCAGCCCGGAGGACGCGAACACCGGGGAGCTGTTTTTT.

The gene calls are TRBV11-2 and TRBJ2-3, with D tentatively TRBD2 (6 bases). CDR1 and CDR2 (germline): SGHAT, FQNNGV. CDR3 size: 14 residues. The V end was cut by 3 bases, the J end by 4 bases, with 11 bases between. The CDR3 DNA sequence: TGTGCCAGCAGCTTGTCCGGGGGTGCAGATACGCAGTATTTT. Protein: CASSLSGGADTQYF.

The chain combines TRBV7-9 with TRBJ1-4; perhaps TRBD1 as D (5 bases). This CDR3 spans 15 amino acids. Germline V gene data show CDR1 as SEHNR and CDR2 as FQNEAQ (reference sequence). Trimming removed 5 bases from V and 3 bases from J, with 13 bases in between. For the CDR3, the DNA is TGTGCCAGCAGCCCCAGACAGACGTCTAATGAAAAACTGTTTTTT. Translating it yields CASSPRQTSNEKLFF.

V is TRBV5-4 and J is TRBJ2-5; 9 nucleotides match TRBD2. Looked up from germline, CDR1 is SGHNT and CDR2 is YYREEE (reference sequence). This CDR3 contains 14 residues. Unmatched junction bases numbered 5, after V lost 4 bases and J lost 4 bases. The CDR3 spells CASSQTLAGETQYF. DNA of the CDR3: TGTGCCAGCAGCCAAACACTAGCGGGAGAGACCCAGTACTTC.

This chain uses TRBV29-1 with TRBJ2-1; 9 nucleotides agree with TRBD2. The CDR3 covers 15 residues. In germline, CDR1 is SQVTM, CDR2 ANQGSEA. Trimming took 3 bases from V and 6 from J; bases not matched to a gene: 9. The CDR3, as DNA: TGCAGCGTTGAGCGGGAGGGCTTGGCTACCAATGAGCAGTTCTTC. It specifies CSVEREGLATNEQFF.

J is TRBJ2-3 and V is TRBV5-6; D possibly corresponds to TRBD2 (7 bases). CDR3 length equals 16 residues. The V gene's germline CDR1 is SGHDT and CDR2 YYEEEE. V lost 1 base and J 1 base, leaving 13 bases between the germline ends. The CDR3 here is CASSLTYGGRTDTQYF. DNA of the CDR3: TGTGCCAGCAGCTTGACGTACGGGGGGCGCACAGATACGCAGTATTTT. Supplemented by reference TRBV5-6 and TRBJ2-3, the full variable domain reads DAGVTQSPTHLIKTRGQQVTLRCSPKSGHDTVSWYQQALGQGPQFIFQYYEEEERQRGNFPDRFSGHQFPNYSSELNVNALLLGDSALYLCASSLTYGGRTDTQYFGPGTRLTVL.

The V and J genes are TRBV19 and TRBJ1-4; D is ambiguous. CDR1 is LNHDA and CDR2 is SQIVND in the germline V gene (reference sequence). Trimming cost V 10 bases and J 7 bases, with 19 bases left between them. This CDR3 has 14 residues. The CDR3 protein is CATQEGGRGEKLFF. In nucleotides, the CDR3 is TGTGCCACTCAGGAAGGAGGGAGAGGTGAAAAACTGTTTTTT.

This clone was found once. The chain couples TRBV28 to TRBJ2-3; TRBD1 agrees at 7 bases. The trim removed 6 bases at V and 3 bases at J, leaving 9 bases unmatched. Germline CDR1 and CDR2: MDHEN and SYDVKM. The CDR3 extends over 15 amino acids. The CDR3 is CASSIGLTGTDTQYF. Written as DNA, the CDR3 is TGTGCCAGCAGCATAGGGTTGACAGGGACAGATACGCAGTATTTT. Supplemented by reference TRBV28 and TRBJ2-3, the full variable domain reads DVKVTQSSRYLVKRTGEKVFLECVQDMDHENMFWYRQDPGLGLRLIYFSYDVKMKEKGDIPEGYSVSREKKERFSLILESASTNQTSMYLCASSIGLTGTDTQYFGPGTRLTVL.

The chain links TRBV7-2 to TRBJ2-3; 9 bases agree with TRBD1. Trimming at V came to 5 bases and at J to 4 bases, leaving 10 bases not matched to a gene. Germline loops: CDR1 SGHTA, CDR2 FQGNSA. The CDR3 length is 16 residues. The CDR3 sequence: CASSLSSGQGADTQYF. The CDR3 DNA sequence: TGTGCCAGCAGCCTATCATCGGGACAGGGAGCAGATACGCAGTATTTT. The complete variable domain, with remaining parts taken from reference TRBV7-2 and TRBJ2-3, reads GAGVSQSPSNKVTEKGKDVELRCDPISGHTALYWYRQSLGQGLEFLIYFQGNSAPDKSGLPSDRFSAERTGGSVSTLTIQRTQQEDSAVYLCASSLSSGQGADTQYFGPGTRLTVL.

This clone was detected only a few times. The V gene is TRBV27, the J gene TRBJ1-2; TRBD1 might be the D (5 bases). The CDR3 has 14 amino acids. The V gene's germline CDR1 is MNHEY and CDR2 SMNVEV (reference sequence). V lost 0 bases to trimming and J lost 4 bases, with 9 bases between them. The CDR3 nucleotides are TGTGCCAGCAGTTTATCGGGGGGGGGCTATGGCTACACCTTC. This codes for CASSLSGGGYGYTF.

A remark on this clone: This may arise from a read error, as a much more abundant clone is one base away. The rearrangement joins TRBV12-3 or TRBV12-4 to TRBJ1-2, with TRBD1 matching 7 bases. V shed 5 bases, J shed 2 bases, and the junction held 2 bases outside the gene matches. The CDR3 spans 13 residues. CDR3 in DNA: TGTGCCAGCAGTGAGACAGGGAACTATGGCTACACCTTC. As protein: CASSETGNYGYTF.

This clone was counted between two and nine times. The chain has TRBV27 and TRBJ2-3; maybe TRBD1 (6 bases). The CDR3 has 14 amino acids. The germline gives CDR1 MNHEY, CDR2 SMNVEV (reference sequence). Trimming removed 3 bases from V and 7 bases from J, with 14 bases in between. Here the CDR3 reads CASSLGQGMNTQYF. DNA for the CDR3: TGTGCCAGCAGTTTGGGGCAGGGGATGAATACGCAGTATTTT.

The chain joins TRBV12-3 or TRBV12-4 to TRBJ2-7; perhaps TRBD1 as D (5 bases). The CDR3 has 13 amino acids. Trimming removed 7 bases at V and 5 bases at J, with 15 bases between. Here the CDR3 DNA reads TGTGCCAGCACCGGCAGGGCCACCAACGAGCAGTACTTC. This codes for CASTGRATNEQYF.

Only a few counts were recorded for this clone. The chain couples TRBV7-9 to TRBJ1-2; unclear D gene. V was cut by 1 base and J by 5 bases, with 11 bases left in between. Germline values: CDR1 SEHNR, CDR2 FQNEAQ (reference sequence). CDR3 length: 14 amino acids. CDR3 in amino acids: CASSLVTAEYGYTF. Here the CDR3 DNA reads TGTGCCAGCAGCTTAGTCACAGCCGAATATGGCTACACCTTC.

The rearrangement links TRBV28 to TRBJ2-7; 7 bases fit TRBD1. CDR1 is MDHEN, CDR2 SYDVKM, per germline. The CDR3 is 14 residues long. The ends lost 7 bases at V and 2 bases at J; junction bases unmatched: 8. In nucleotides, the CDR3 is TGTGCCAGCAAACCGGGACAGAGCACCTACGAGCAGTACTTC. The encoded protein is CASKPGQSTYEQYF.

The chain has TRBV6-4 and TRBJ2-1, with a weak D call TRBD2 (6 bases). Trimming pared 6 bases from V and 7 bases from J, leaving 19 bases between. CDR1 and CDR2 (germline): MRHNA, SNTAGT. The CDR3 is 15 amino acids. CDR3 DNA sequence: TGTGCCAGCAGCCGGGAGCAAGGTTTTATAAATGAGCAGTTCTTC. Its translation is CASSREQGFINEQFF.

The chain is built from TRBV7-2 and TRBJ1-3; no clear D. In germline, CDR1 is SGHTA, CDR2 FQGNSA. The CDR3 sequence is 15 residues long. Trimming took 2 bases from V and 0 from J, leaving 8 bases between them. The CDR3 reads CASSLTGDSGNTIYF. DNA for the CDR3: TGTGCCAGCAGCTTAACCGGAGACTCTGGAAACACCATATATTTT.

The CDR3, as DNA: TGCGCCAGCAGCCAAGGGTGGACTAGCGGGGATCTACCCTACAATGAGCAGTTCTTC. Protein product: CASSQGWTSGDLPYNEQFF. The chain uses TRBV4-3 and TRBJ2-1, with TRBD2 identical over 12 bases. CDR1 is LGHNA and CDR2 is YSLEER in the germline V gene. V shed 1 base, J shed 2 bases, and the junction held 9 bases outside the gene matches. The CDR3 extends over 19 amino acids.

V usage is TRBV2 and J usage is TRBJ2-7, with D possibly matching TRBD1 (6 bases). The CDR3 covers 16 residues. Germline V lookup: CDR1 SNHLY, CDR2 FYNNEI. The V gene lost 7 bases and the J gene lost 3 bases, with 22 bases spanning the gap. The chain's CDR3 is CASNPHKRGRNYEQYF. CDR3 DNA: TGTGCCAGCAATCCCCACAAAAGGGGGAGAAACTACGAGCAGTACTTC.

The gene calls are TRBV4-1 and TRBJ2-1, with 12 nucleotides matching TRBD1. CDR3 size: 14 residues. CDR1 is MGHRA, CDR2 YSYEKL, per germline. V was clipped by 0 bases and J by 16 bases; unmatched bases: 7. In DNA, the CDR3 is TGCGCCAGCAGCCAAGAACCACGGGACAGGGGGCCTTTCTTC. It yields the protein CASSQEPRDRGPFF.

The V and J genes are TRBV29-1 and TRBJ2-3, with a possible D match to TRBD1 (6 bases). Trimming cost V 2 bases and J 6 bases, with 15 bases left between them. The germline CDR1 and CDR2 sequences are SQVTM and ANQGSEA. CDR3 length: 14 amino acids. CDR3 protein: CSVERQGWGDTQYF. DNA for the CDR3: TGCAGCGTTGAACGGCAGGGGTGGGGTGATACGCAGTATTTT.

The CDR3 loop reads CASSLHSNTGELFF. The CDR3 bases are TGTGCCAGCAGCTTACACTCGAACACCGGGGAGCTGTTTTTT. The chain carries TRBV7-8 and TRBJ2-2; no firm D call. Trimming cost V 2 bases and J 0 bases, with 4 bases left between them. Germline lookup yields CDR1 SGHVS and CDR2 FQNEAQ. The CDR3 covers 14 residues.